This TCR beta chain was recovered during a study of T cells in Graves' hyperthyroidism and ophthalmopathy. Study-wide background: Pretreatment peripheral blood was obtained at initial diagnosis.

This clonotype was counted a single time. Its antigen is currently unknown. V shed 5 bases, J shed 3 bases, and the junction held 9 bases outside the gene matches. This CDR3 region has 18 residues. Germline-derived CDR1 and CDR2 are LGHNA and YNFKEQ. The study, taken as a whole, reports: Ophthalmopathy was identified by the model a median roughly 6.5 months ahead of onset. Most clonotypes expanded in thyroid above 0.001 were likewise present in blood.

RNA transcripts provided the source from which TCR beta CDR3 regions were amplified. RT-PCR in the first round (using the HTBI primer set) targeted the TCR CDR3. TCRdb fed the multiplex PCR reads into MiXCR, producing one record per CDR3 protein. The sample records around 300,000 distinct CDR3 sequences, roughly 20% being singletons. Sequences were obtained from blood. J is TRBJ2-1 and V is TRBV4-2; 14 bases fit TRBD2. This clonotype was obtained from a man aged 50 to 60 with Graves' ophthalmopathy. CDR3 nucleotides: TGTGCCAGCAGCAGGGGGACTAGCGGGAGATTGCTCTACAATGAGCAGTTCTTC. This encodes CASSRGTSGRLLYNEQFF.